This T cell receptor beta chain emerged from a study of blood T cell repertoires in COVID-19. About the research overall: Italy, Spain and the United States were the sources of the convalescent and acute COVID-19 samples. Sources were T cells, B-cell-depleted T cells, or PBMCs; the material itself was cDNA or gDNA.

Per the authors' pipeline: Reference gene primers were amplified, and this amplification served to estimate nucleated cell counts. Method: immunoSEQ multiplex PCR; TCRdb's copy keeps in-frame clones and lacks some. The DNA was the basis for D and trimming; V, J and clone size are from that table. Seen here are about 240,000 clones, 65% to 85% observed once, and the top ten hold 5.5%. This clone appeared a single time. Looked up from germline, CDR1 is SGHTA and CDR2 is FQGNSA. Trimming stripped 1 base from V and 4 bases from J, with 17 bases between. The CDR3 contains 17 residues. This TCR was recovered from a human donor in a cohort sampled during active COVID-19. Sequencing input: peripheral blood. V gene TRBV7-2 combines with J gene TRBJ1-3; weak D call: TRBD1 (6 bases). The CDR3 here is CASSLGSLGGWGNTIYF. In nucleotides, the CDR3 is TGTGCCAGCAGCTTAGGCTCACTTGGGGGCTGGGGAAACACCATATATTTT.